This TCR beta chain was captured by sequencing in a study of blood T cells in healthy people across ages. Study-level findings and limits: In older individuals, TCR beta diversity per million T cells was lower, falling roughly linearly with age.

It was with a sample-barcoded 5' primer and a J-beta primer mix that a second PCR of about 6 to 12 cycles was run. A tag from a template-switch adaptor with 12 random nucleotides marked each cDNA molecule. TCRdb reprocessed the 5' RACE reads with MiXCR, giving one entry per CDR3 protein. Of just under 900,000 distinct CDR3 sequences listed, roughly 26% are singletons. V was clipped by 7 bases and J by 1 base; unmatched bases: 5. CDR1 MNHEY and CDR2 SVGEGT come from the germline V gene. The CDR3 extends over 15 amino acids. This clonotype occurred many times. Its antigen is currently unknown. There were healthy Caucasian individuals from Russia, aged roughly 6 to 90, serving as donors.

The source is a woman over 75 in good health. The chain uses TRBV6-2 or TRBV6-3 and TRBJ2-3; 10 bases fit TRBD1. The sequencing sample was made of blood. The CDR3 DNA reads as TGTGCCAGCAAGGACAGGGGGACTCGCACAGATACGCAGTATTTT. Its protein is CASKDRGTRTDTQYF.